The clone carrying this TCR beta chain came up many times. Its antigen is unknown. The ends were cut back, 0 bases at V and 5 bases at J, with 17 bases in the middle. This CDR3 contains 17 residues. CDR1 and CDR2 from the germline V gene are MNHEY and SMNVEV (reference sequence). This record comes from a study of blood T cells in healthy people across ages. Study observations and caveats: More naive CD4+ cells and higher diversity marked long-lived donors relative to aged donors. TCR beta diversity was tightly associated with the proportion of naive T cells.

Through a sample-barcoded 5' primer and a J-beta primer mix, a second PCR was run for roughly 6 to 11 cycles. Using its own MiXCR run on the 5' RACE reads, TCRdb lists one record per CDR3 protein. The data hold some 900,000 distinct CDR3 sequences, with more than 25% observed a single time. Source material: blood. The chain links TRBV27 to TRBJ2-1; the D gene is possibly TRBD1 (6 bases). The TCR was taken from a woman aged 80 or older in good health. The CDR3 DNA reads TGTGCCAGCAGTTTATCGCCGCGAAGGACAGCTAACAATGAGCAGTTCTTC. Translated: CASSLSPRRTANNEQFF.